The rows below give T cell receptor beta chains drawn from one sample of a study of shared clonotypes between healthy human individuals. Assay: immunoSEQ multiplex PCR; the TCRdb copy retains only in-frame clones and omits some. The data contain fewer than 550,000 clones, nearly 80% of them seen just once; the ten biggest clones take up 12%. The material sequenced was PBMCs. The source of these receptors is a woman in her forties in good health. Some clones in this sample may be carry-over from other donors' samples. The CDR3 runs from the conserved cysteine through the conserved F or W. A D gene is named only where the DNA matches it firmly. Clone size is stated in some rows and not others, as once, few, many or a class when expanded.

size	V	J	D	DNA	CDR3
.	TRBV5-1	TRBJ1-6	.	TGCGCCAGCAGCTGGACTGACCAAACAAATTCACCCCTCCACTTT	CASSWTDQTNSPLHF
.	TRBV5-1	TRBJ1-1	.	TGCGCCAGCAGCTTTGAGATAACCACTGAAGCTTTCTTT	CASSFEITTEAFF
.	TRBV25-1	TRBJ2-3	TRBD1	TGTGCCAGCAGTGACCCGCGGGACAGGGTGGGTACAGATACGCAGTATTTT	CASSDPRDRVGTDTQYF
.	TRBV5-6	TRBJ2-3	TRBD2	TGTGCCAGCAGCTTACGGACTAGCGGGAGCACAGATACGCAGTATTTT	CASSLRTSGSTDTQYF
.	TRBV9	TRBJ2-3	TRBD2	TGTGCCAGCAGCGTAGAACTGGGACTAGCGGGAGGCACAGATACGCAGTATTTT	CASSVELGLAGGTDTQYF
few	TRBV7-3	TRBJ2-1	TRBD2	TGTGCCAGCAGCTTAACGTCGGGAGGGGACACGAATGAGCAGTTCTTC	CASSLTSGGDTNEQFF
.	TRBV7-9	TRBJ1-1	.	TGTGCCAGCACCGGCAAAGGGACAATCAACACTGAAGCTTTCTTT	CASTGKGTINTEAFF
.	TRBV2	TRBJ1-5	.	TGTGCCAGCAGTGAAGCAGCAGGGAGTCTGAATCAGCCCCAGCATTTT	CASSEAAGSLNQPQHF
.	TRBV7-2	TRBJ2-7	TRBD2	TGTGCCAGCAGCCCTAGTAGGGGGCTAGCGGGAGGCTACGAGCAGTACTTC	CASSPSRGLAGGYEQYF
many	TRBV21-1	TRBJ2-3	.	TGTGCCAGCAGCAAGATCCGGGGACTAGCGGGAAAGAGCACAGATACGCAGTATTTT	CASSKIRGLAGKSTDTQYF